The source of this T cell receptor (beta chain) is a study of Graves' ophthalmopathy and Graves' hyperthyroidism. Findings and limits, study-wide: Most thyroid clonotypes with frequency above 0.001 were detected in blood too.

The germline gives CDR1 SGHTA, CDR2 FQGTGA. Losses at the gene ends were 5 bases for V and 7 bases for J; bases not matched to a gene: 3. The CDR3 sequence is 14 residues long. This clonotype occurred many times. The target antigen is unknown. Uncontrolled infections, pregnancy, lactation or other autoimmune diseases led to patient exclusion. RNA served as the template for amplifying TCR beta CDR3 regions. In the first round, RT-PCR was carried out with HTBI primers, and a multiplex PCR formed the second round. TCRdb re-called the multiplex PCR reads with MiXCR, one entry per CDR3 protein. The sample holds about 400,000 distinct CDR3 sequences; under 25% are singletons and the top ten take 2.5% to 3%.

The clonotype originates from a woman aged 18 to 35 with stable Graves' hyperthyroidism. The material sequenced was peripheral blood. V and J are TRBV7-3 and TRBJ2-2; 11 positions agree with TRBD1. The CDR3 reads CASSPGTGGGELFF. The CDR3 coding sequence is TGTGCCAGCAGCCCAGGGACAGGGGGCGGGGAGCTGTTTTTT. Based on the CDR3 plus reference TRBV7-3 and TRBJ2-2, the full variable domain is GAGVSQTPSNKVTEKGKYVELRCDPISGHTALYWYRQSLGQGPEFLIYFQGTGAADDSGLPNDRFFAVRPEGSVSTLKIQRTERGDSAVYLCASSPGTGGGELFFGEGSRLTVL.